In its sample, the clone carrying this TCR beta chain was seen a few times. This sample is drawn from a study of T-cell reconstitution after alpha-beta-depleted transplantation in children. The TCRbeta library was prepared with unique molecular identifiers. Each CDR3 protein gets one entry after TCRdb re-called the PCR reads with MiXCR. The table lists 350,000 to 450,000 distinct CDR3 sequences, roughly 22% of them singletons. Material: PBMCs from the stem cell graft donor, obtained from the stem cell graft. This receptor was identified in a human donor who donated a stem cell graft to a child with acute myeloid leukemia.

CDR3 region: CASTIGTSGITDTQYF. CDR3 DNA sequence: TGTGCCAGCACGATAGGGACTAGCGGGATCACAGATACGCAGTATTTT. The chain joins TRBV28 to TRBJ2-3; 13 bases align to TRBD2. V shed 7 bases, J shed 2 bases, and the junction held 6 bases outside the gene matches. From germline, CDR1 is MDHEN and CDR2 SYDVKM. The CDR3 totals 16 residues.